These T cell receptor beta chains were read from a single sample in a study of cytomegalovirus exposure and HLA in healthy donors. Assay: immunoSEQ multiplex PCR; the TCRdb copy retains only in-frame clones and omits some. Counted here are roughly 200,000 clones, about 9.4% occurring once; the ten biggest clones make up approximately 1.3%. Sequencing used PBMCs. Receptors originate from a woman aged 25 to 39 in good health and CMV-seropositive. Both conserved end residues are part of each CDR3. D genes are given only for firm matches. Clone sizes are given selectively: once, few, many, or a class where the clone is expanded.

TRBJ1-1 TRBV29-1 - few CSVTRGLNTEAFF TGCAGCGTTACAAGGGGATTGAACACTGAAGCTTTCTTT
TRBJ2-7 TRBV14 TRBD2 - CASSPQATSGTWSEQYF TGTGCCAGCAGCCCCCAGGCGACTAGCGGGACGTGGAGCGAGCAGTACTTC
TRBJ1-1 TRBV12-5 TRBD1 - CASALLGTGYSSTEAFF TGTGCTAGTGCCCTACTCGGGACAGGGTATTCGAGCACTGAAGCTTTCTTT
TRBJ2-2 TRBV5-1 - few CASSYMTGNTGELFF TGCGCCAGCAGCTACATGACGGGTAACACCGGGGAGCTGTTTTTT
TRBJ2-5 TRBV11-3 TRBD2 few CASSPGAGVKETQYF TGTGCCAGCAGTCCTGGAGCGGGAGTGAAAGAGACCCAGTACTTC
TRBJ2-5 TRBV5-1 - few CASSPGLGGETQYF TGCGCCAGCAGCCCGGGGTTAGGTGGAGAGACCCAGTACTTC
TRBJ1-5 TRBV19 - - CASNKGLGNQPQHF TGTGCCAGTAATAAGGGGCTTGGGAATCAGCCCCAGCATTTT
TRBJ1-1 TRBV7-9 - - CASSSQANTEAFF TGTGCCAGCAGCTCACAGGCGAACACTGAAGCTTTCTTT
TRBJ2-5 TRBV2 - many CASSEVEETQYF TGTGCCAGCAGTGAAGTCGAAGAGACCCAGTACTTC
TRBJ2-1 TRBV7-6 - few CASSSVGVGPYNEQFF TGTGCCAGCAGCTCCGTGGGAGTTGGCCCCTACAATGAGCAGTTCTTC
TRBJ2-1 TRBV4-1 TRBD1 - CASSQGPGQGYNEQFF TGCGCCAGCAGCCAAGGACCGGGACAGGGATACAATGAGCAGTTCTTC
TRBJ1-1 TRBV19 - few CARCQGGAFF TGTGCCAGGTGTCAGGGCGGCGCTTTCTTT
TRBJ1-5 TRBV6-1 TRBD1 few CASSVFSRTGANLNQPQHF TGTGCCAGCAGTGTATTTTCCCGAACAGGGGCCAACCTCAATCAGCCCCAGCATTTT
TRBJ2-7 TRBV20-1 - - CSASYGREQYF TGCAGTGCTAGCTACGGCAGGGAGCAGTACTTC
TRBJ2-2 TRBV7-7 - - CASSRQTNTGELFF TGTGCCAGCAGCCGACAGACGAACACCGGGGAGCTGTTTTTT
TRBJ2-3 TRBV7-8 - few CASSLTSLASTDTQYF TGTGCCAGCAGCTTAACTTCCCTAGCGAGCACAGATACGCAGTATTTT
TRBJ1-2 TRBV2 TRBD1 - CASSEDRGYGYTF TGTGCCAGCAGTGAAGACAGGGGCTATGGCTACACCTTC
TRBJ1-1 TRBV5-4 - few CASSPVRVNTEAFF TGTGCCAGCAGCCCGGTCCGGGTGAACACTGAAGCTTTCTTT
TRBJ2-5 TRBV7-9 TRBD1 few CASSGRTGGGSAVETQYF TGTGCCAGCAGCGGCCGGACAGGGGGTGGATCTGCAGTAGAGACCCAGTACTTC
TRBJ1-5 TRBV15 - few CATSRSGQFYSNQPQHF TGTGCCACCAGCAGAAGCGGACAGTTTTATAGCAATCAGCCCCAGCATTTT
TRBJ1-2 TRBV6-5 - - CASSPDRRSHGYTF TGTGCCAGCAGTCCTGACAGGAGGTCACATGGCTACACCTTC
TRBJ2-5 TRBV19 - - CASSPWDKETQYF TGTGCCAGTAGTCCCTGGGACAAAGAGACCCAGTACTTC
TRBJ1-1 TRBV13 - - CASSLWSGQGEMDTEAFF TGTGCCAGCAGCTTATGGTCAGGGCAGGGTGAGATGGACACTGAAGCTTTCTTT
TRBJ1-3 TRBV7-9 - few CASSPGTGNTIYF TGTGCCAGCAGCCCAGGGACTGGAAACACCATATATTTT
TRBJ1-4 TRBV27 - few CASSFSPSGVSEKLFF TGTGCCAGCAGTTTCTCGCCCTCAGGGGTGAGTGAAAAACTGTTTTTT
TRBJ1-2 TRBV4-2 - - CASSLGTFGYTF TGTGCCAGCAGCCTCGGGACATTTGGCTACACCTTC
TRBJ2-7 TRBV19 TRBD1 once CASSTGQGTFYEQYF TGTGCCAGTAGTACGGGACAGGGTACGTTCTACGAGCAGTACTTC
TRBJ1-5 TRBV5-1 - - CASSLTGGGNQPQHF TGCGCCAGCAGCCTCACAGGTGGGGGCAATCAGCCCCAGCATTTT
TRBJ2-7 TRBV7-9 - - CASSDGWQPYEQYF TGTGCCAGCAGCGACGGGTGGCAGCCCTACGAGCAGTACTTC
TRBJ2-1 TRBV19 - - CASRSGPSSYNEQFF TGTGCCAGTAGAAGCGGGCCTAGCTCCTACAATGAGCAGTTCTTC
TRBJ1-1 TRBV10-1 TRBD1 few CASSESSGTGGAYRTEAFF TGCGCCAGCAGTGAGTCATCTGGGACAGGGGGCGCTTATCGCACTGAAGCTTTCTTT
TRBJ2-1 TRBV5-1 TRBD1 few CASSPGQGSYNEQFF TGCGCCAGCAGCCCGGGACAGGGCTCCTACAATGAGCAGTTCTTC
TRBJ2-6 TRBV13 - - CASSSGRGSGANVLTF TGTGCCAGCAGCTCGGGCAGGGGTTCCGGGGCCAACGTCCTGACTTTC
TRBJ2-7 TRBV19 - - CASSPLENRTYEQYF TGTGCCAGTAGTCCGCTCGAAAATAGAACCTACGAGCAGTACTTC
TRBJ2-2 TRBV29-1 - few CSVERGTGELFF TGCAGCGTTGAACGAGGGACCGGGGAGCTGTTTTTT
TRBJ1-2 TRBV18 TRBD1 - CASSPLDRDHGYTF TGTGCCAGCTCACCTTTGGACAGGGACCATGGCTACACCTTC
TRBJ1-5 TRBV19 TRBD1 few CASSRGGQGWNQPQHF TGTGCCAGTAGTAGGGGGGGACAGGGGTGGAATCAGCCCCAGCATTTT
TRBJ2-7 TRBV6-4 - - CASGPGDNDEQYF TGTGCCAGCGGACCGGGAGACAATGACGAGCAGTACTTC
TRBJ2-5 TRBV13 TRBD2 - CASSQDFGGLAGGETQYF TGTGCCAGCAGCCAGGATTTCGGCGGACTAGCGGGAGGAGAGACCCAGTACTTC
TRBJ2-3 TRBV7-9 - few CASSTAQGLTDTQYF TGTGCCAGCAGCACTGCACAGGGTCTCACAGATACGCAGTATTTT
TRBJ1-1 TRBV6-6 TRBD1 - CASTPTGGMNTEAFF TGTGCCAGCACCCCTACAGGGGGCATGAACACTGAAGCTTTCTTT
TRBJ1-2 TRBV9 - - CASSGYGTYFYGYTF TGTGCCAGCAGCGGCTACGGGACATATTTCTATGGCTACACCTTC
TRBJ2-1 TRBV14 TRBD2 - CASSQLSSGSHNEQFF TGTGCCAGCAGCCAGCTTTCTAGCGGGAGCCACAATGAGCAGTTCTTC
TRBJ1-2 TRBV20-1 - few CSATLSYGYTF TGCAGTGCTACTCTTTCTTATGGCTACACCTTC
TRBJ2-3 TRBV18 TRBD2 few CASSPPRLAGITDTQYF TGTGCCAGCTCACCACCGCGCCTAGCGGGGATCACAGATACGCAGTATTTT
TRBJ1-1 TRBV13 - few CASSAAGTHEAFF TGTGCCAGCAGCGCCGCCGGGACACATGAAGCTTTCTTT
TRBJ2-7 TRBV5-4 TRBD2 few CASSFKRTSTGLLTYEQYF TGTGCCAGCAGCTTCAAACGAACTTCTACGGGACTACTCACCTACGAGCAGTACTTC
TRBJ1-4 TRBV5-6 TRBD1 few CASSLGQGAPDEKLFF TGTGCCAGCAGCCTGGGACAGGGGGCGCCGGATGAAAAACTGTTTTTT
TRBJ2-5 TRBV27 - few CASSLTRTTWTQYF TGTGCCAGCAGTTTAACCCGGACTACTTGGACCCAGTACTTC
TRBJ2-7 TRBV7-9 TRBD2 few CASSLAAGVHEQYF TGTGCCAGCAGCTTAGCGGCGGGGGTCCACGAGCAGTACTTC
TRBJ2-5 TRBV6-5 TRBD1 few CASSYGDRGEENQYF TGTGCCAGCAGTTACGGCGACAGGGGGGAAGAGAACCAGTACTTC
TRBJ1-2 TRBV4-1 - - CASSQDLTVNYGYTF TGCGCCAGCAGCCAAGATTTGACAGTAAACTATGGCTACACCTTC
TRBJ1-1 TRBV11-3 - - CASSLERDTEAFF TGTGCCAGCAGCTTAGAACGGGACACTGAAGCTTTCTTT